What follows are 20 T cell receptor beta chains derived from one specimen sequenced in a study of STAT5B mutations in CD4+ large granular lymphocyte leukemia. Profiling relied on immunoSEQ multiplex PCR, and the TCRdb table lists in-frame clones only, not all of them. This table holds fewer than 50,000 clones, 80% to 90% found once. Material: CD4+ T cells from blood buffy coats. These receptors came from a human donor in good health.

The rearrangement joins TRBV7-2 to TRBJ1-2, with D hard to call. The CDR3 totals 12 residues. V lost 2 bases and J lost 8, with 9 bases in between. CDR1 is SGHTA and CDR2 is FQGNSA in the germline V gene. The CDR3 DNA sequence: TGTGCCAGCAGCTTAATGATCCGAGGCTACACCTTC. Translated: CASSLMIRGYTF. The full variable domain, completed using reference TRBV7-2 and TRBJ1-2, is GAGVSQSPSNKVTEKGKDVELRCDPISGHTALYWYRQSLGQGLEFLIYFQGNSAPDKSGLPSDRFSAERTGGSVSTLTIQRTQQEDSAVYLCASSLMIRGYTFGSGTRLTVV.

The chain combines TRBV10-2 with TRBJ1-6; 8 bases agree with TRBD1. With V trimmed by 6 bases and J by 10 bases, 8 bases remained unmatched. The CDR3 has 14 residues. CDR1 is WSHSY, CDR2 SAAADI, per germline. The CDR3 here is CASRNRGSISPLHF. In DNA, the CDR3 is TGCGCCAGCAGGAACAGGGGGAGTATCTCACCCCTCCACTTT.

The V call is TRBV6-5, the J call TRBJ2-1; 7 bases align to TRBD1. There are 15 residues in the CDR3. Germline values: CDR1 MNHEY, CDR2 SVGAGI. Trimming removed 5 bases from V and 0 bases from J; junction bases left unmatched: 4. The chain's CDR3 is CASSIQGSSYNEQFF. The CDR3 region has the DNA TGTGCCAGCAGTATACAGGGGAGCTCCTACAATGAGCAGTTCTTC.

This chain uses TRBV11-1 with TRBJ2-1; 10 nucleotides agree with TRBD2. The trim removed 0 bases at V and 6 bases at J, leaving 5 bases unmatched. The CDR3 covers 16 residues. The germline V gene encodes CDR1 SGHAT and CDR2 FQDESV (reference sequence). The CDR3 is CASSLAGLAGANEQFF. The CDR3 region has the DNA TGTGCCAGCAGCTTAGCAGGGCTAGCGGGGGCCAATGAGCAGTTCTTC.

The chain recombines TRBV5-4 with TRBJ2-5; 7 bases match TRBD1. This CDR3 contains 14 residues. Per germline, CDR1 SGHNT and CDR2 YYREEE (reference sequence). V gave up 1 base and J gave up 3 bases; unmatched junction bases: 3. CDR3 coding DNA: TGTGCCAGCAGCTTGCAGACAGGGAAAGAGACCCAGTACTTC. This translates into CASSLQTGKETQYF.

V is TRBV5-1 and J is TRBJ1-2; 10 nucleotides align to TRBD1. V was clipped by 2 bases and J by 10 bases; unmatched bases: 5. CDR1 and CDR2 (germline): SGHRS, YFSETQ. The CDR3 is 13 amino acids. The CDR3 nucleotides read TGCGCCAGCAGCTTCGGGACAGGGGACGCCTACACCTTC. Translation gives CASSFGTGDAYTF.

The chain uses TRBV5-1 and TRBJ2-3; no definite D call. Trimming cost V 3 bases and J 2 bases, with 16 bases left between them. The CDR3 sequence is 16 residues long. Per the germline V gene, CDR1 is SGHRS and CDR2 is YFSETQ. The CDR3 loop reads CASSYRDNKLTDTQYF. The DNA for the CDR3 is TGCGCCAGCAGCTACCGCGATAACAAGCTCACAGATACGCAGTATTTT.

The V call is TRBV6-1, the J call TRBJ1-1, with no clear D. V was cut by 8 bases and J by 3 bases, with 16 bases left in between. Germline V gives CDR1 MNHNS, CDR2 SASEGT. The CDR3 has 14 residues. This chain's CDR3 is CASSSLPLDTEAFF. CDR3 nucleotides: TGTGCCAGCTCCTCCCTCCCGTTGGACACTGAAGCTTTCTTT.

The chain joins TRBV5-1 to TRBJ2-1; 9 bases are shared with TRBD1. The V gene's germline CDR1 is SGHRS and CDR2 YFSETQ. V dropped 2 bases and J dropped 5; count of bases not matched to a gene: 8. The CDR3 extends over 16 amino acids. In DNA form, the CDR3 reads TGCGCCAGCAGCTTTGTACCGGGACAGGGCCACAATGAGCAGTTCTTC. Encoded protein: CASSFVPGQGHNEQFF.

The J gene is TRBJ1-2, the V gene TRBV6-5; tentatively, D is TRBD1 (5 bases). Germline CDR1 is MNHEY and CDR2 is SVGAGI. This CDR3 region has 15 residues. The CDR3 nucleotides read TGTGCTACATTCACCTCGGGACTGCTTAACTATGGCTACACCTTC. The encoded protein is CATFTSGLLNYGYTF.

V gene TRBV7-2 combines with J gene TRBJ2-7, with 9 nucleotides matching TRBD1. The CDR3 runs to 17 residues. Unmatched junction bases numbered 14, after V lost 5 bases and J lost 3 bases. Germline CDR1 SGHTA, CDR2 FQGNSA. This CDR3 is CASSHLARTGVSYEQYF. CDR3 nucleotide sequence: TGTGCCAGCAGCCACCTCGCCCGGACAGGGGTTAGCTACGAGCAGTACTTC.

The gene calls are TRBV10-2 and TRBJ1-5, with D perhaps TRBD1 (6 bases). Trimming removed 6 bases at V and 5 bases at J, with 17 bases between. The germline gives CDR1 WSHSY, CDR2 SAAADI. CDR3 length: 15 amino acids. CDR3 sequence (DNA): TGCGCCAGCAGAAAAAAACAGGGTGACGATCAGCCCCAGCATTTT. The encoded protein is CASRKKQGDDQPQHF.

J is TRBJ1-2 and V is TRBV6-1; D gene uncertain. The CDR3 is 14 residues long. The V gene's germline CDR1 is MNHNS and CDR2 SASEGT. The V and J ends lost 7 bases and 5 bases respectively, with 17 bases between them. The CDR3 sequence is CASTTGTALYGYTF. The CDR3 bases are TGTGCCAGCACCACGGGAACCGCCCTTTATGGCTACACCTTC.

CDR3 nucleotide sequence: TGTGCCTGGGCCGCCGGGACAACCTACGAGCAGTACTTC. This encodes CAWAAGTTYEQYF. V and J are TRBV30 and TRBJ2-7; weak D call: TRBD1 (6 bases). V lost 5 bases and J lost 2, with 13 bases in between. From germline, CDR1 is GTSNPN and CDR2 SVGIG (reference sequence). The CDR3 runs to 13 residues.

This rearrangement joins TRBV9 to TRBJ2-7, with 8 bases identical to TRBD2. CDR3 size: 14 residues. CDR1 is SGDLS and CDR2 is YYNGEE in the germline V gene. Losses at the gene ends were 3 bases for V and 5 bases for J; bases not matched to a gene: 7. CDR3 DNA sequence: TGTGCCAGCAGCGCCACTAGCGGCGTCCACGAGCAGTACTTC. This codes for CASSATSGVHEQYF.

This clone has just one count. The CDR3 nucleotides are TGTGCCAGCAGTGAAACTAGCGGTTTCTACAATGAGCAGTTCTTC. Residues: CASSETSGFYNEQFF. The gene calls are TRBV9 and TRBJ2-1; TRBD2 matches at 8 bases. The CDR3 extends over 15 amino acids. Germline V gives CDR1 SGDLS, CDR2 YYNGEE. V was clipped by 5 bases and J by 3 bases; unmatched bases: 7.

The chain uses TRBV5-3 and TRBJ2-7; 9 bases are a match to TRBD2. TRBV5-3 has ORF status, its function being uncertain. V lost 4 bases and J lost 3; bases outside the gene matches: 5. The CDR3 length is 14 residues. For the CDR3, the DNA is TGTGCCAGAAGCATAGCGGGAGAAGGCTACGAGCAGTACTTC. Its protein is CARSIAGEGYEQYF.

This clone was seen a few times. In DNA, the CDR3 is TGTGCCAGCAGCCAAGTGACAGGGCAAACCGGGGAGCTGTTTTTT. It yields the protein CASSQVTGQTGELFF. This rearrangement joins TRBV4-2 to TRBJ2-2, with TRBD1 identical over 7 bases. V lost 1 base and J lost 5; bases outside the gene matches: 4. Germline lookup yields CDR1 LGHNA and CDR2 YNFKEQ. This CDR3 is built from 15 residues.

V and J are TRBV29-1 and TRBJ1-3; no definite D call. The length of the CDR3 is 11 residues. CDR1 and CDR2 (germline): SQVTM, ANQGSEA. The V end was cut by 5 bases, the J end by 4 bases, with 6 bases between. The CDR3: CSVLVGNTIYF. DNA for the CDR3: TGCAGCGTTTTGGTGGGAAACACCATATATTTT.

This chain connects TRBV7-9 to TRBJ1-1, with D hard to call. The CDR3 is 14 residues long. Trimming left V 1 base short and J 1 base short, with 7 bases between. CDR1 SEHNR and CDR2 FQNEAQ come from the germline V gene (reference sequence). CDR3 nucleotide sequence: TGTGCCAGCAGCTTAGGGGTAGGGAACACTGAAGCTTTCTTT. Translation: CASSLGVGNTEAFF.